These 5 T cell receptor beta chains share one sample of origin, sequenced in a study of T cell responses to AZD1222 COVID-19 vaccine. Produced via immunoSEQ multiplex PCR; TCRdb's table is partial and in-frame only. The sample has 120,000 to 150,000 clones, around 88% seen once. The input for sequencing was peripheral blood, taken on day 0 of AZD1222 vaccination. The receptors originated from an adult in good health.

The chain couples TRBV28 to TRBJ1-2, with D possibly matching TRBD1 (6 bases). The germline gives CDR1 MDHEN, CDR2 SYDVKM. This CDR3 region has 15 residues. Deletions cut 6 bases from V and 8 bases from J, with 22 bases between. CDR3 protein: CASSPAGSRGKGYTF. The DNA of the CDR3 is TGTGCCAGCAGCCCAGCGGGGTCCAGGGGCAAGGGCTACACCTTC.

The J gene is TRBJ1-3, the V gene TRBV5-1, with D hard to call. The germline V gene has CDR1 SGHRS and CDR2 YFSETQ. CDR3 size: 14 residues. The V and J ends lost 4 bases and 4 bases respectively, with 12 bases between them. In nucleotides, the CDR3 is TGCGCCAGCAGCACTAACCAACCCGGAAACACCATATATTTT. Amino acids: CASSTNQPGNTIYF.

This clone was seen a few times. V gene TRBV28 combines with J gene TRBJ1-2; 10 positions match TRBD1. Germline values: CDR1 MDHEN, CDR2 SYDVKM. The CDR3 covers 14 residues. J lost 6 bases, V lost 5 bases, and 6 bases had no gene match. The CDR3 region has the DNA TGTGCCAGCAGTCGGGGACAGGGGTTAGATGGCTACACCTTC. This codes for CASSRGQGLDGYTF.

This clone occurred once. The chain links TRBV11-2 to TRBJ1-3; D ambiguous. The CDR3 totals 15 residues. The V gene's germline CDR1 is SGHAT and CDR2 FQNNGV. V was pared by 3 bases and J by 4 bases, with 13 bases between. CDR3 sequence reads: CASSLTGAEGNTIYF. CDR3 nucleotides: TGTGCCAGCAGCTTGACGGGCGCAGAAGGAAACACCATATATTTT.

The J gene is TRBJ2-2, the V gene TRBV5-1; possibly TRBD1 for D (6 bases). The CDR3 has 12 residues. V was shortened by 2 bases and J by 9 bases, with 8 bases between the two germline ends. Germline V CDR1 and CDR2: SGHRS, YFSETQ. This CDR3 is CASSFTGWELFF. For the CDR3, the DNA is TGCGCCAGCAGCTTCACAGGGTGGGAGCTGTTTTTT.